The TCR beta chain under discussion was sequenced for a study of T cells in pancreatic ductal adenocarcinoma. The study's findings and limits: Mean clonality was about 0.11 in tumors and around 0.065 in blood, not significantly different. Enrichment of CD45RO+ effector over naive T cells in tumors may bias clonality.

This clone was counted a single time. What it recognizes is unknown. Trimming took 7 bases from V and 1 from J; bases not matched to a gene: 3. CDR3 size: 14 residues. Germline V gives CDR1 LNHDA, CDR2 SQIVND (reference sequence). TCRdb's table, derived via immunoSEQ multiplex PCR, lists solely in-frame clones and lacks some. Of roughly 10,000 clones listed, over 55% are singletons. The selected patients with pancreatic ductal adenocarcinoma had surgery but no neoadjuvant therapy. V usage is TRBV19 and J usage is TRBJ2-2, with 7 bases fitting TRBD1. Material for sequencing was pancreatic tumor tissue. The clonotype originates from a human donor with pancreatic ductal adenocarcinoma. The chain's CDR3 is CASTRQGNTGELFF. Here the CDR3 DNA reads TGTGCCAGTACGAGACAGGGGAACACCGGGGAGCTGTTTTTT.